These 29 T cell receptor beta chains share one sample of origin, sequenced in a study of T cell repertoires in cytomegalovirus infection (dated by TCRdb to between 2018 and 2020). Sequencing relied on an Illumina HiSeq 1500. The raw public data were reprocessed by TCRdb itself: fastp quality trimming at Q25, MiXCR clonotype calling, in-frame beta chains only. Rows are combined by CDR3 protein, so each entry shows the most common genes and DNA. The sample has about 310,000 distinct CDR3 sequences on record, roughly 25% of them singletons. The biggest ten clones account for roughly 13% of the sample. These receptors have no identified antigens. The treatment or condition label of this sample denotes: in vitro stimulation with specific CMV peptide epitopes to enrich CMV-specific T cells. Sequenced here: cultured PBMCs, sampled from culture after CMV antigen stimulation. Source of these receptors: a human donor in good health (CMV status not recorded). Some clones in this sample may be carry-over from other donors' samples.

The rearrangement uses TRBV20-1 and TRBJ2-1; TRBD2 aligns across 10 bases. The CDR3 totals 15 residues. Unmatched junction bases numbered 6, after V lost 3 bases and J lost 4 bases. Germline assignment: CDR1 DFQATT and CDR2 SNEGSKA (reference sequence). The CDR3 sequence: CSARPPGLAYNEQFF. As DNA, the CDR3 is TGCAGTGCTAGGCCCCCGGGACTAGCGTACAATGAGCAGTTCTTC.

This clonotype occurred many times. The chain has TRBV7-2 and TRBJ2-1; 7 bases agree with TRBD2. CDR1 is SGHTA, CDR2 FQGNSA, per germline. After removal of 0 bases from V and 6 bases from J, the junction contained 8 bases not matched to a gene. The length of the CDR3 is 16 residues. Here the CDR3 reads CASSLATAGKFNEQFF. CDR3 DNA: TGTGCCAGCAGCTTAGCGACAGCGGGGAAGTTCAATGAGCAGTTCTTC.

In this sample, this clonotype turned up a few times. This chain links TRBV30 with TRBJ2-7; D uncertain. Looked up from germline, CDR1 is GTSNPN and CDR2 is SVGIG (reference sequence). Trimming shortened V by 5 bases and J by 2 bases, and 7 bases separated the two germline ends. This CDR3 comprises 11 residues. As DNA, the CDR3 is TGTGCCTGGCAATCGGCCTACGAGCAGTACTTC. Its translation: CAWQSAYEQYF.

This clonotype was observed a handful of times. The genes are TRBV4-1 and TRBJ2-1, with 10 bases aligning to TRBD2. The CDR3 has 18 residues. The J segment lost 0 bases and the V segment lost 3 bases, leaving 8 bases of the junction unmatched. Germline V gives CDR1 MGHRA, CDR2 YSYEKL. Here the CDR3 DNA reads TGCGCCAGCAGCCAGGGGAATGTAGCGGGGGGCTCCTACAATGAGCAGTTCTTC. This translates into CASSQGNVAGGSYNEQFF.

V usage is TRBV12-3 or TRBV12-4 and J usage is TRBJ2-5; a weak D match, TRBD2 (5 bases). The CDR3 loop spans 13 amino acids. Trimming stripped 6 bases from V and 5 bases from J, with 13 bases between. CDR3 in amino acids: CASSLTMRETQYF. CDR3 nucleotide sequence: TGTGCCAGCAGCTTGACTATGCGGGAGACCCAGTACTTC.

The chain links TRBV11-2 to TRBJ2-6; TRBD1 matches at 7 bases. Germline CDR1 reads SGHAT; CDR2 reads FQNNGV. The CDR3 consists of 20 residues. V lost 1 base to trimming and J lost 5 bases; unmatched junction nucleotides: 17. CDR3 DNA: TGTGCCAGCAGCTTAGCGGGAACCGGGACAGCCGATTCTAGGGCCAACGTCCTGACTTTC. It is translated as CASSLAGTGTADSRANVLTF.

This clonotype occurred many times. The chain recombines TRBV7-2 with TRBJ2-3; D is unresolved. The V gene's germline CDR1 is SGHTA and CDR2 FQGNSA. The CDR3 is 12 amino acids. V dropped 5 bases and J dropped 4 bases, with 7 bases sitting between them. In DNA form, the CDR3 reads TGTGCCAGCAGCCCGTTCGCAGATACGCAGTATTTT. Protein sequence: CASSPFADTQYF.

This clonotype turned up a few times. This chain joins TRBV7-3 and TRBJ1-1; D might be TRBD1 (5 bases). There are 14 residues in the CDR3. In germline, CDR1 is SGHTA, CDR2 FQGTGA. V lost 6 bases, J lost 1 base, and 12 bases lay in between. Written as DNA, the CDR3 is TGTGCCAGCAGTGGGGGAGGGTGGAACACTGAAGCTTTCTTT. It codes for CASSGGGWNTEAFF.

The table lists this clonotype with a count of one. The chain carries TRBV20-1 and TRBJ1-4; 9 positions agree with TRBD1. There are 14 residues in the CDR3. Unmatched junction bases numbered 8, after V lost 5 bases and J lost 7 bases. Germline-derived CDR1 and CDR2 are DFQATT and SNEGSKA (reference sequence). Here the CDR3 DNA reads TGCAGTGCTCTACAGGGGGCAAACAGTGAAAAACTGTTTTTT. Its translation is CSALQGANSEKLFF.

This clonotype was seen many times. The genes are TRBV7-2 and TRBJ2-1; perhaps D is TRBD1 or TRBD2 (5 bases each). Trimming pared 5 bases from V and 4 bases from J, leaving 18 bases between. The length of the CDR3 is 16 residues. Germline values: CDR1 SGHTA, CDR2 FQGNSA. CDR3 residues: CASSHRGGRLYNEQFF. The CDR3 nucleotides are TGTGCCAGCAGCCACCGGGGCGGACGGCTGTACAATGAGCAGTTCTTC.

This clonotype was recorded many times. Here the CDR3 reads CSAGGVREGFNEQFF. As DNA, the CDR3 is TGCAGTGCTGGCGGGGTGCGGGAGGGGTTCAATGAGCAGTTCTTC. The chain joins TRBV20-1 to TRBJ2-1; 9 nucleotides agree with TRBD2. Germline V gives CDR1 DFQATT, CDR2 SNEGSKA (reference sequence). CDR3 length: 15 amino acids. Trimming at V came to 5 bases and at J to 6 bases, leaving 11 bases not matched to a gene.

The table lists this clonotype with a few counts. The CDR3 protein is CSAAGRLNYGYTF. The CDR3 DNA reads TGCAGTGCGGCGGGCCGACTTAACTATGGCTACACCTTC. The chain carries TRBV20-1 and TRBJ1-2; unclear D gene. The CDR3 sequence is 13 residues long. CDR1 and CDR2 from the germline V gene are DFQATT and SNEGSKA (reference sequence). Trimming removed 6 bases at V and 1 base at J, with 12 bases between.

About this clonotype itself: Possible read error: a much larger clone is one base away. The CDR3 ends on some other residue instead of the conserved phenylalanine or tryptophan, so this is likely a read error. DNA for the CDR3: TGTGCCAGCAGCGCCGGGACGGTCTATGGCTACACCCTC. Protein: CASSAGTVYGYTL. The chain combines TRBV7-2 with TRBJ1-2, with D perhaps TRBD1 (5 bases). The germline CDR1 and CDR2 sequences are SGHTA and FQGNSA. V gave up 5 bases and J gave up 4 bases, with 11 bases separating them. This CDR3 comprises 13 residues.

The rearrangement links TRBV28 to TRBJ1-5; the D gene is possibly TRBD1 (6 bases). CDR1 and CDR2 (germline): MDHEN, SYDVKM. CDR3 length: 15 residues. Trimming left V 6 bases short and J 0 bases short, with 12 bases between. The CDR3 nucleotides are TGTGCCAGCAGGTCCCGGGACAATAGCAATCAGCCCCAGCATTTT. This codes for CASRSRDNSNQPQHF.

This clonotype appeared many times. V and J are TRBV12-3 or TRBV12-4 and TRBJ1-5; D not resolved. Trimming removed 3 bases from V and 6 bases from J, with 9 bases in between. The CDR3 has 13 residues. CDR3 DNA: TGTGCCAGCAGTTTGAATGGAGGTCAGCCCCAGCATTTT. Its protein is CASSLNGGQPQHF.

This clonotype was recorded a few times. The V and J genes are TRBV6-1 and TRBJ1-5; D ambiguous. The V end was cut by 5 bases, the J end by 4 bases, with 9 bases between. Germline loops: CDR1 MNHNS, CDR2 SASEGT. The CDR3 has 13 amino acids. This CDR3 reads CASSYRVNQPQHF. Written as DNA, the CDR3 is TGTGCCAGCAGTTACCGGGTGAATCAGCCCCAGCATTTT.

The chain uses TRBV7-6 and TRBJ2-7; 11 nucleotides line up with TRBD1. This CDR3 has 16 amino acids. Trimming removed 1 base from V and 4 bases from J; junction bases left unmatched: 6. Germline V lookup: CDR1 SGHVS, CDR2 FNYEAQ. The CDR3 DNA sequence: TGTGCCAGCAGCTTAGTAGGGGGGACAGGGGGATACGAGCAGTACTTC. Amino acids: CASSLVGGTGGYEQYF.

This clonotype has only a few counts. The V call is TRBV10-3, the J call TRBJ1-5; D is undetermined. The germline V gene has CDR1 ENHRY and CDR2 SYGVKD. The CDR3 spans 14 residues. V lost 8 bases and J lost 2, with 13 bases in between. CDR3 region: CAIGGGSGNQPQHF. The DNA for the CDR3 is TGTGCCATCGGCGGAGGGAGTGGCAATCAGCCCCAGCATTTT.

The chain couples TRBV9 to TRBJ1-1; D gene ambiguous. Germline V gives CDR1 SGDLS, CDR2 YYNGEE. This CDR3 spans 15 amino acids. Deletions cut 0 bases from V and 1 base from J, with 10 bases between. The DNA for the CDR3 is TGTGCCAGCAGCGTAGTCGGAGGCGCGAACACTGAAGCTTTCTTT. Translating gives CASSVVGGANTEAFF.

The rearrangement joins TRBV19 to TRBJ1-3; D is perhaps TRBD1 (5 bases). The CDR3 totals 14 residues. With 9 bases removed from V and 4 bases from J, the gap between germline ends came to 16 bases. Germline CDR1 LNHDA, CDR2 SQIVND (reference sequence). CDR3 amino acids: CASSTGVAGNTIYF. In DNA, the CDR3 is TGTGCCAGCTCGACGGGGGTAGCAGGAAACACCATATATTTT.

This clonotype occurred a few times. The chain links TRBV11-2 to TRBJ2-6, with TRBD1 as a possible D gene (6 bases). The CDR3 has 18 residues. V gave up 5 bases and J gave up 0 bases, with 17 bases separating them. Per germline, CDR1 SGHAT and CDR2 FQNNGV. The CDR3 DNA reads as TGTGCCAGCAGCCATAACAGGGTATTTCACTCTGGGGCCAACGTCCTGACTTTC. As protein: CASSHNRVFHSGANVLTF.

In its sample, this clonotype was seen once. The chain's CDR3 is CASSYYASGRTDTQYF. CDR3 nucleotides: TGTGCCAGCAGTTATTACGCTAGCGGCCGCACAGATACGCAGTATTTT. This rearrangement joins TRBV6-6 to TRBJ2-3, with TRBD2 matching over 7 bases. The V gene end was trimmed by 3 bases and the J gene end by 1 base; junction bases not matched to a gene: 7. The germline CDR1 and CDR2 sequences are MNHNY and SVGAGI (reference sequence). The CDR3 contains 16 residues.

The chain combines TRBV24-1 with TRBJ2-1, with TRBD2 matching over 9 bases. Unmatched junction bases numbered 9, after V lost 7 bases and J lost 6 bases. Germline V gene lookup returns CDR1 KGHDR and CDR2 SFDVKD. This CDR3 comprises 15 residues. DNA of the CDR3: TGTGCCACCAGCCGAGGACTAGCGAGGGGCAATGAGCAGTTCTTC. It encodes CATSRGLARGNEQFF.

Of note for this clonotype: A much larger clone differs from this one at a single base, so this may be a read error. This chain connects TRBV7-8 to TRBJ2-1; D possibly corresponds to TRBD2 (7 bases). CDR1 and CDR2 from the germline V gene are SGHVS and FQNEAQ. CDR3 length: 14 amino acids. CDR3 nucleotides: TGTGTCAGCAGCCTGGGGGGGCAGGTCAATGAGCAGTTCTTC. Amino acids: CVSSLGGQVNEQFF.

CDR3 amino acids: CASSGLGLAEQETQYF. The CDR3 DNA sequence: TGTGCCAGCAGTGGTCTTGGGCTAGCGGAACAAGAGACCCAGTACTTC. The chain recombines TRBV2 with TRBJ2-5; 7 bases align to TRBD2. This CDR3 has 16 residues. The V gene end was trimmed by 4 bases and the J gene end by 2 bases; junction bases not matched to a gene: 10. The germline V gene encodes CDR1 SNHLY and CDR2 FYNNEI. Supplemented by reference TRBV2 and TRBJ2-5, the full variable domain reads EPEVTQTPSHQVTQMGQEVILRCVPISNHLYFYWYRQILGQKVEFLVSFYNNEISEKSEIFDDQFSVERPDGSNFTLKIRSTKLEDSAMYFCASSGLGLAEQETQYFGPGTRLLVL.

This clonotype has a handful of counts. The chain carries TRBV3-1 and TRBJ2-7; D perhaps matches TRBD1 (5 bases). V was cut by 0 bases and J by 7 bases, with 13 bases left in between. Germline V gene lookup returns CDR1 LGHDT and CDR2 YNNKEL (reference sequence). The CDR3 is 14 residues long. This CDR3 is CASSQDRLRGEQYV. As DNA, the CDR3 is TGTGCCAGCAGCCAAGACCGCCTAAGGGGTGAGCAGTACGTC.

This clonotype turned up a few times. V gene TRBV25-1 combines with J gene TRBJ2-3; D is possibly TRBD2 (5 bases). The length of the CDR3 is 13 residues. Germline CDR1 MGHDK, CDR2 SYGVNS. Trimming left V 8 bases short and J 0 bases short, with 9 bases between. The CDR3 DNA reads TGTGCCAGCGGAGGTCCTAGCACAGATACGCAGTATTTT. Protein product: CASGGPSTDTQYF.

This clonotype was recorded at least ten times. This chain links TRBV7-2 with TRBJ2-4; maybe TRBD1 (6 bases). The V end lost 4 bases, the J end lost 6 bases, and 16 bases lay between the germline ends. Germline V gene data show CDR1 as SGHTA and CDR2 as FQGNSA. CDR3 length: 15 amino acids. For the CDR3, the DNA is TGTGCCAGCAGCTCCTACAGGGACACCGGAAACATTCAGTACTTC. It translates to CASSSYRDTGNIQYF.

The J gene is TRBJ2-7, the V gene TRBV19, with 8 nucleotides matching TRBD2. CDR3 length: 14 residues. The V and J ends lost 0 bases and 6 bases, in that order; junction bases with no gene match: 4. The germline V gene has CDR1 LNHDA and CDR2 SQIVND (reference sequence). CDR3 sequence reads: CASSIDPGRAEQYF. DNA for the CDR3: TGTGCCAGTAGTATAGATCCCGGGAGGGCCGAGCAGTACTTC.